This T cell receptor beta chain was retrieved from a study of blood T cell repertoires in COVID-19 (TCRdb year 2020). As for the study more broadly: The collaborator samples originated in the United States, Italy and Spain and spanned the acute and convalescent phases of COVID-19. The material from the prospective study consisted of cDNA or gDNA derived from T cells, B-cell-depleted T cells, or PBMCs. Deeply sampled blood TCRbeta repertoires from subjects exposed to, actively infected with, or recovered from COVID-19 were included in the dataset. The repertoires were released in a freely available public database meant as a resource for research on the immune response to SARS-CoV-2. The samples were drawn from two sources: the first 160 participants of the ongoing ImmuneRACE study, and 1,000 to 1,500 subjects contributed by 6 global collaborators. The sample metadata nearly always contained a de-identified subject ID, COVID-19 status, age in years and sex. Where available, HLA class I and class II types were obtained from metadata supplied by the sample provider rather than from assay-based typing.

The investigation overall reported the following: How much clinical and demographic metadata was included differed by source and by participant, and the metadata was provided uncurated.

Cut back by 2 bases and 2 bases, the V and J ends lie 10 bases apart. The germline V gene encodes CDR1 SGHNT and CDR2 YYREEE (reference sequence). The CDR3 spans 14 residues, from the cysteine through the phenylalanine. Just the 42-base CDR3 DNA is kept, in frame starting at base 1. The collaborating institutions used their own protocols to collect whole blood in K2EDTA tubes. For TCRbeta analysis, collaborators shipped samples in one of three forms: frozen whole blood, isolated PBMCs, or DNA extracted from either of those sample types. About this clone: This receptor's antigen is unknown. No qualities accompany the bases; no much larger clone lies one base away.

The immunoSEQ Assay, a bias-controlled multiplex PCR, was used to amplify TCRbeta CDR3 regions from genomic DNA. The published analysis was carried out like this. The number of nucleated cells in each sample was estimated by amplification of reference gene primers within the assay. To quantify the absolute abundance of each unique TCRbeta CDR3 rearrangement, sequence reads were collapsed and filtered. For each sample, productive Simpson clonality was calculated as the square root of Simpson's diversity index over productive rearrangements. Drawn from immuneACCESS, this table holds only the in-frame rearrangements with V and J called that TCRdb kept. Clones are partly lost; checked studies trace under half to an unresolved V gene and leave the rest unexplained. V and J calls and clone size are given by that table; D and trimming were obtained from the DNA. The sample table holds around 52,000 clones, of which around 76% were seen once. The ten largest account for 22% of the sample.

The chain is encoded by TRBV5-4 joined to TRBJ1-2, with the D gene call left open. Source material: peripheral blood. This clonotype was obtained from a woman aged 55 to 70 with acute or convalescent COVID-19. The DNA sequence is as follows: TGTGCCAGCAGCTTTGACACCGCGAACTATGGCTACACCTTC. It translates as CASSFDTANYGYTF.